This TCR beta chain was profiled in a study of cytomegalovirus exposure and HLA in healthy donors. Study-wide background: In a previous analysis, approximately 110 million unique TCR beta sequences were found from approximately 180 million T cells.

The V and J ends lost 0 bases and 5 bases respectively, with 11 bases between them. This CDR3 region has 14 residues. Looked up from germline, CDR1 is GTSNPN and CDR2 is SVGIG (reference sequence). This clone was counted a single time. The primer mix had 60 Vbeta and 13 Jbeta primers. Only in-frame clones appear in the TCRdb table, and some are missing; sequencing was by immunoSEQ multiplex PCR. The sample holds fewer than 55,000 clones; around 67% are singletons and the top ten take around 22%. This sequence was found in a woman aged 50 to 60 in good health and CMV-seropositive. The sample consisted of PBMCs. The rearrangement joins TRBV30 to TRBJ1-5; weak D call: TRBD1 (6 bases). CDR3 region: CAWSVQGLHQPQHF. The CDR3, as DNA: TGTGCCTGGAGTGTACAGGGTCTCCATCAGCCCCAGCATTTT.